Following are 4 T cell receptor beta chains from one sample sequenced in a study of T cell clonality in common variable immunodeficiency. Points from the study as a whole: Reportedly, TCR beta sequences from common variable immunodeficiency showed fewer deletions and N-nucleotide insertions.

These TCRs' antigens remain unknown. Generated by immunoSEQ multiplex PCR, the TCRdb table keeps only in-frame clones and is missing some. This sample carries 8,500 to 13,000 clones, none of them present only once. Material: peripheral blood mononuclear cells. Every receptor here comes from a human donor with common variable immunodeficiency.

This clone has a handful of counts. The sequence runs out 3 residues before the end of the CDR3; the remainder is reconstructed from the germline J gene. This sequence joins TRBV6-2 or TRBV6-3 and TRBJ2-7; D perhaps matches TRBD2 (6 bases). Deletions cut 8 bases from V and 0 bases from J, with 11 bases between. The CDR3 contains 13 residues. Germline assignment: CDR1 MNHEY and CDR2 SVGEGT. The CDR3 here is CASARDFSYEQYF. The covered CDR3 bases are TGTGCCAGCGCCCGGGACTTCTCCTACGAG.

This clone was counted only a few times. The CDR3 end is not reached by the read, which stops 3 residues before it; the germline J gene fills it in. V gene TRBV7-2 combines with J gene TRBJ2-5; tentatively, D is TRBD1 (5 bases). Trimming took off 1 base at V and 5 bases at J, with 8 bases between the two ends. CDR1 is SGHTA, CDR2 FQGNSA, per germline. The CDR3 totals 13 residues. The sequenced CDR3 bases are TGTGCCAGCAGCTTAGTAGGGGCGGAGACC. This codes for CASSLVGAET. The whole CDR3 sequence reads CASSLVGAETQYF.

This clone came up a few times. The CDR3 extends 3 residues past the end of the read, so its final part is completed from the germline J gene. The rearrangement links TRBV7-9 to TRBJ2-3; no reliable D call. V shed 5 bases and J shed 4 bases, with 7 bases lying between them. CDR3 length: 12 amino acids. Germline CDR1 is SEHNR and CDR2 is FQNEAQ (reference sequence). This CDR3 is CASSPVADTQYF. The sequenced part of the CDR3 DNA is TGTGCCAGCAGCCCTGTCGCAGATACG.

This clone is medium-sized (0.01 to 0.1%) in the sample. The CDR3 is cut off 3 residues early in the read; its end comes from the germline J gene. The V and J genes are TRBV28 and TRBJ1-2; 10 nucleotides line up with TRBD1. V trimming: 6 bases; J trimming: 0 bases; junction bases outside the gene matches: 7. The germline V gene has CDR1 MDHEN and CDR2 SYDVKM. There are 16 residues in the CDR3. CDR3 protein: CASRRQGARANYGYTF. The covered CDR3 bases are TGTGCCAGCAGACGACAGGGGGCTAGGGCTAACTATGGC.